Described below is a single T cell receptor beta chain sequence and its context. Its target is not known. This sample stems from a study of CD8+ T cells in alopecia areata. Study overall: For 6 to 18 months, tofacitinib was taken, and 6 months off drug followed. Study-level results: Clonality was higher in lesional than normal scalp, especially in alopecia totalis/universalis.

CDR1 and CDR2 from the germline V gene are SGHRS and YFSETQ. Trimming removed 4 bases from V and 1 base from J; junction bases left unmatched: 7. CDR3 length: 15 amino acids. Indicated treatment: oral pan-JAK inhibitor, 5-10 mg twice daily. The authors extracted RNA and reverse transcribed it into cDNA as the sequencing template. This table comes from immunoSEQ multiplex PCR, and its TCRdb copy is limited to in-frame clones, with some not included. The data hold more than 200,000 clones, with roughly three fifths observed a single time. This TCR was sampled from a human donor with alopecia areata. The V gene is TRBV5-1, the J gene TRBJ1-1, with TRBD1 identical over 7 bases. Sequencing used CD4+ T cells sorted from blood, obtained between weeks 43 and 45, from a patient treated with tofacitinib. CDR3 nucleotides: TGCGCCAGCAGCAACGGAGGGACAGAGAACACTGAAGCTTTCTTT. Amino acid sequence: CASSNGGTENTEAFF. The variable domain in full, completed from reference TRBV5-1 and TRBJ1-1, reads KAGVTQTPRYLIKTRGQQVTLSCSPISGHRSVSWYQQTPGQGLQFLFEYFSETQRNKGNFPGRFSGRQFSNSRSEMNVSTLELGDSALYLCASSNGGTENTEAFFGQGTRLTVV.